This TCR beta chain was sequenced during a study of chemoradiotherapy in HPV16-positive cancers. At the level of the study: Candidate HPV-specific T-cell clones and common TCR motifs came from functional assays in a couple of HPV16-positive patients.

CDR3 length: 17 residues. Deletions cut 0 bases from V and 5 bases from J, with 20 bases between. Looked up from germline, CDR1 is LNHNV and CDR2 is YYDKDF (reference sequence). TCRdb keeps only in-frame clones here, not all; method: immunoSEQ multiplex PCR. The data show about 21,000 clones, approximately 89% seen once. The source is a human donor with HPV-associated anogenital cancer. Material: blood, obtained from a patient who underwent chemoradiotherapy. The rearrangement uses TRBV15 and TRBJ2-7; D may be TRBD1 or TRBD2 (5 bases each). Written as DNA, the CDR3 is TGTGCCACCAGCAGAGACCCAAATCCAGGGAGCATTGACGAGCAGTACTTC. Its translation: CATSRDPNPGSIDEQYF.